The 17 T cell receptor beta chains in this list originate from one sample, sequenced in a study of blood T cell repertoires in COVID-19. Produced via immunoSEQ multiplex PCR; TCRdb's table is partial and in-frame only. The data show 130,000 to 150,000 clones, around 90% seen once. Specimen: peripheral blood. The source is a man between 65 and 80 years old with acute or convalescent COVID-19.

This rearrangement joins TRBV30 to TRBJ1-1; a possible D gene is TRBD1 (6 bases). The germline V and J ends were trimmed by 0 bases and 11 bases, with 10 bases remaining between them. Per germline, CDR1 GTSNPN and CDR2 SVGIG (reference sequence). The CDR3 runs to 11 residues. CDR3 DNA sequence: TGTGCCTGGAGTGTGGCAGGGGAGGCTTTCTTT. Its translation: CAWSVAGEAFF.

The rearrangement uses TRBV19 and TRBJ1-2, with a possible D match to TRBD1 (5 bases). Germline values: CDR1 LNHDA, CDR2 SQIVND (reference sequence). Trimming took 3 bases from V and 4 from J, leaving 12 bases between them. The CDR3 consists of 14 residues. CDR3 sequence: CASSMSGPGYGYTF. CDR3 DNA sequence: TGTGCCAGTAGTATGTCAGGGCCCGGCTATGGCTACACCTTC.

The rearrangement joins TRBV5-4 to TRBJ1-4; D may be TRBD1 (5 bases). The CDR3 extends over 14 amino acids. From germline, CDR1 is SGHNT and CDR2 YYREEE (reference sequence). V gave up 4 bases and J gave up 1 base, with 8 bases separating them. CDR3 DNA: TGTGCCAGCAGCCCTGGACAAACTAATGAAAAACTGTTTTTT. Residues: CASSPGQTNEKLFF. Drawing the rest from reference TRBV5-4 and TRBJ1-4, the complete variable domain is ETGVTQSPTHLIKTRGQQVTLRCSSQSGHNTVSWYQQALGQGPQFIFQYYREEENGRGNFPPRFSGLQFPNYSSELNVNALELDDSALYLCASSPGQTNEKLFFGSGTQLSVL.

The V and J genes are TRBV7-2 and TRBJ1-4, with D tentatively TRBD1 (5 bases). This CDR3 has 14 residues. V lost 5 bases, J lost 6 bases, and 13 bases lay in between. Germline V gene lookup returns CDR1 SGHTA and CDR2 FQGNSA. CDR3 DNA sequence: TGTGCCAGCAGCCCACGGGTAGGGGATGAAAAACTGTTTTTT. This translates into CASSPRVGDEKLFF.

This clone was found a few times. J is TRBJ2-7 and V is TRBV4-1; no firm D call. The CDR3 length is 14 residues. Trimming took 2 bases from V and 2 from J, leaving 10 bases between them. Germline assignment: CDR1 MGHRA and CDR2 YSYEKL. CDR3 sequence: CASSQQMNAYEQYF. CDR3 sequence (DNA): TGCGCCAGCAGCCAACAGATGAACGCCTACGAGCAGTACTTC.

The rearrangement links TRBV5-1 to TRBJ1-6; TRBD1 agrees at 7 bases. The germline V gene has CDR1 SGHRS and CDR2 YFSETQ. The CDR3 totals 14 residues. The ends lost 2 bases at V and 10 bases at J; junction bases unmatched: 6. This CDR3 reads CASSFEGAESPLHF. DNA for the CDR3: TGCGCCAGCAGCTTTGAGGGGGCGGAATCACCCCTCCACTTT.

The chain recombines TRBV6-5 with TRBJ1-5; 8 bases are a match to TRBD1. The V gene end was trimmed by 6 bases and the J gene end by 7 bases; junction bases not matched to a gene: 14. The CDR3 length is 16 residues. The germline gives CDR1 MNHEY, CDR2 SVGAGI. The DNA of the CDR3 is TGTGCCAGCAGCTACACCTGGGCCAGGGGGCTACAGCCCCAGCATTTT. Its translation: CASSYTWARGLQPQHF.

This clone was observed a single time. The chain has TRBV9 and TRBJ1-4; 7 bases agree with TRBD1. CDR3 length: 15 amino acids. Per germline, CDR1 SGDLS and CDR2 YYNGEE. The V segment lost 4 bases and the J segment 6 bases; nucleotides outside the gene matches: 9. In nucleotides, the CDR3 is TGTGCCAGCAGCACACGACAGGGAGGCGATGAAAAACTGTTTTTT. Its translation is CASSTRQGGDEKLFF. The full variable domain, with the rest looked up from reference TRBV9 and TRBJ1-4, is DSGVTQTPKHLITATGQRVTLRCSPRSGDLSVYWYQQSLDQGLQFLIQYYNGEERAKGNILERFSAQQFPDLHSELNLSSLELGDSALYFCASSTRQGGDEKLFFGSGTQLSVL.

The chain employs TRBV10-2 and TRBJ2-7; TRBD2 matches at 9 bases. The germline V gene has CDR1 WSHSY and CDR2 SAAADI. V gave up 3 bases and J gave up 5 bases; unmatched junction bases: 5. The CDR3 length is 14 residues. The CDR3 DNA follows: TGCGCCAGCAGTGATCTAGCGGGAATCAACGAGCAGTACTTC. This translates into CASSDLAGINEQYF.

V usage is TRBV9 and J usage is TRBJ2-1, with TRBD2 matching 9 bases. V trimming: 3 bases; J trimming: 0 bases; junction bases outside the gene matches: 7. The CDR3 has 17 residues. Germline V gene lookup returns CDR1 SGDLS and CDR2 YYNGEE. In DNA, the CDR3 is TGTGCCAGCAGCGCTACTAGCGGGTCTAGCTCCTACAATGAGCAGTTCTTC. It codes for CASSATSGSSSYNEQFF. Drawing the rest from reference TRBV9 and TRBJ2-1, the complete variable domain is DSGVTQTPKHLITATGQRVTLRCSPRSGDLSVYWYQQSLDQGLQFLIQYYNGEERAKGNILERFSAQQFPDLHSELNLSSLELGDSALYFCASSATSGSSSYNEQFFGPGTRLTVL.

The CDR3 DNA is TGTGCCAGCAGCTTAACTAGCGGGACCACCGGGGAGCTGTTTTTT. Amino acid sequence: CASSLTSGTTGELFF. The V and J genes are TRBV7-2 and TRBJ2-2; TRBD2 matches at 10 bases. Germline CDR1 and CDR2: SGHTA and FQGNSA. J lost 4 bases, V lost 2 bases, and 1 base had no gene match. The CDR3 extends over 15 amino acids.

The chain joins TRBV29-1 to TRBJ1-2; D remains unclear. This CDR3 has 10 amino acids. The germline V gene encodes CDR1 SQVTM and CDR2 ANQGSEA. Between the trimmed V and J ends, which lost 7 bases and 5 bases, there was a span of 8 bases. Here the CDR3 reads CSAQEYGYTF. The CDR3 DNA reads TGCAGCGCCCAGGAATATGGCTACACCTTC.

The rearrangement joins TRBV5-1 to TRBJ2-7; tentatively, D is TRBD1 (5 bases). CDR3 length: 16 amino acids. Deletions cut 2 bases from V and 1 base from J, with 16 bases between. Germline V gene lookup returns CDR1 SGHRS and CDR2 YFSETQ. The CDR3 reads CASSFAGASTSYEQYF. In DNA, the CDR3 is TGCGCCAGCAGCTTCGCTGGGGCATCCACTTCCTACGAGCAGTACTTC.

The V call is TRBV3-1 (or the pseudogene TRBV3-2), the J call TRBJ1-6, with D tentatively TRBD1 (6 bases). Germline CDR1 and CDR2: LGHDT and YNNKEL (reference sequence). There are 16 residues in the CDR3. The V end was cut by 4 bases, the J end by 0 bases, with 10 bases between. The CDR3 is CASSPQGSSYNSPLHF. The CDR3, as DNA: TGTGCCAGCAGCCCCCAGGGGAGCTCCTATAATTCACCCCTCCACTTT.

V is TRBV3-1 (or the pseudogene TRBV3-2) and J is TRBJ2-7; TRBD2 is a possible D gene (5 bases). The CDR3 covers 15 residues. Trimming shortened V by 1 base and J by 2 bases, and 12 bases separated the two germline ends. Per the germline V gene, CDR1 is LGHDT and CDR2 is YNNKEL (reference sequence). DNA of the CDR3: TGTGCCAGCAGCCAAGTCACGGGATCGACCTACGAGCAGTACTTC. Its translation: CASSQVTGSTYEQYF.

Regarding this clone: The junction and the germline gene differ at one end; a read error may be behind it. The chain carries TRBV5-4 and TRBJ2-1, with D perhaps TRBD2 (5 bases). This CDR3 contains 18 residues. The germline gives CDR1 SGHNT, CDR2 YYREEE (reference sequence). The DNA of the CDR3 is TGTGCCAGCAGCTTGACCTACACTAGTGCCTTCTCCCACAATGAGCAGTTCTTC. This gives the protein CASSLTYTSAFSHNEQFF. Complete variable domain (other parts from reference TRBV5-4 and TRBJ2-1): ETGVTQSPTHLIKTRGQQVTLRCSSQSGHNTVSWYQQALGQGPQFIFQYYREEENGRGNFPPRFSGLQFPNYSSELNVNALELDDSALYLCASSLTYTSAFSHNEQFFGPGTRLTVL.

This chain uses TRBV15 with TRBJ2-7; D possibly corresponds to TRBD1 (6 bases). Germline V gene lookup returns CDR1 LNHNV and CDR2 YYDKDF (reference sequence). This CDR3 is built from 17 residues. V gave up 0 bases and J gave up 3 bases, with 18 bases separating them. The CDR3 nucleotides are TGTGCCACCAGCAGAGACACTGAAGCCGGACAGCTCTACGAGCAGTACTTC. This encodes CATSRDTEAGQLYEQYF.